This T cell receptor (beta chain) was found in a study of blood T cell repertoires in COVID-19. On the study more broadly: The United States, Italy and Spain were the sources of the acute and convalescent COVID-19 samples.

Per the original methods: Reference gene primer amplification in the assay estimated nucleated cell counts. The assay was immunoSEQ multiplex PCR, and TCRdb's table has in-frame clones only and misses some. The V and J calls and clone size were taken over from that table, and D and trimming were inferred from the DNA. Among 200,000 or so clones listed, about 84% were seen once. The CDR3 is 12 residues long. Trimming took 6 bases from V and 8 from J; bases not matched to a gene: 4. This clonotype was obtained from a woman under 40 with acute or convalescent COVID-19. The chain recombines TRBV12-3 or TRBV12-4 with TRBJ2-4; 7 bases fit TRBD1. Sequencing was performed on peripheral blood. The CDR3, as DNA: TGTGCCAGCAGGGGGGACAGCCACATTCAGTACTTC. Its translation is CASRGDSHIQYF.